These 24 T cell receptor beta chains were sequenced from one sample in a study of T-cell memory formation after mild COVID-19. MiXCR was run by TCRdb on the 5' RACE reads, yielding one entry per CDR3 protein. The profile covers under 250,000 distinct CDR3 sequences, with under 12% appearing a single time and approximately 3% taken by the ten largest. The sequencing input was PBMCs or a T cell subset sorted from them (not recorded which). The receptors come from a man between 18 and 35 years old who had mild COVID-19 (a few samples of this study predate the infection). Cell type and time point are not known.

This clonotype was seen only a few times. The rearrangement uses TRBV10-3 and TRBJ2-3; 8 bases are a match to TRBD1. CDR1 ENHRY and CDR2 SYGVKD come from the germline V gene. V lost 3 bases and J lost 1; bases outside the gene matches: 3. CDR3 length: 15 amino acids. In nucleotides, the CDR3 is TGTGCCATCAGTGATAGACAGGGGCGCACAGATACGCAGTATTTT. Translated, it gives CAISDRQGRTDTQYF.

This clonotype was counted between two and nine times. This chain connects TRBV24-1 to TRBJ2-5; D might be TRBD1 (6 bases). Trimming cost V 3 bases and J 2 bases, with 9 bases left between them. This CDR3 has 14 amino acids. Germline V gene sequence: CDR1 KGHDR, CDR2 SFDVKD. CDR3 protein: CATSDPGQQETQYF. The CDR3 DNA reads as TGTGCCACCAGTGATCCTGGACAGCAAGAGACCCAGTACTTC.

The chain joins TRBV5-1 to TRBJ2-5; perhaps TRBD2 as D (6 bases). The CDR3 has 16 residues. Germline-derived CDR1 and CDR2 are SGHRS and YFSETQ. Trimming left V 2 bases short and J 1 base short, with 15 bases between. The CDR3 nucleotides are TGCGCCAGCAGCTTTTCGGCCCGGGGAGGCCAAGAGACCCAGTACTTC. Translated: CASSFSARGGQETQYF.

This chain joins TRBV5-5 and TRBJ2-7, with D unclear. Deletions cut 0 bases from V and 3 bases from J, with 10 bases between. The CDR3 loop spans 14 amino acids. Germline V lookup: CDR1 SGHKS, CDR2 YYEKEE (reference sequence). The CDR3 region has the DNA TGTGCCAGCAGCTTGGGCGGCAGAGTCTACGAGCAGTACTTC. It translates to CASSLGGRVYEQYF.

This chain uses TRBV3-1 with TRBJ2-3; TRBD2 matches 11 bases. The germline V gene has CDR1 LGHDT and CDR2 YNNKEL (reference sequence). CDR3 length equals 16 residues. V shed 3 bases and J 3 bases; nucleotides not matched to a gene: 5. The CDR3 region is CASSQLSGGATDTQYF. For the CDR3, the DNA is TGTGCCAGCAGCCAGCTTAGCGGGGGGGCGACAGATACGCAGTATTTT.

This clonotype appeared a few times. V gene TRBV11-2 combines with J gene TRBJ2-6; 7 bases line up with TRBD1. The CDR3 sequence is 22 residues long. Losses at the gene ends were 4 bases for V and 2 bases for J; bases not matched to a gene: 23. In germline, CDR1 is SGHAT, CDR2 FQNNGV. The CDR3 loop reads CASSSITRDSGHGVPGANVLTF. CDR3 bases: TGTGCCAGCAGCTCGATTACTCGGGACAGCGGACATGGTGTTCCTGGGGCCAACGTCCTGACTTTC. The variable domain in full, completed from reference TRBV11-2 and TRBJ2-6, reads EAGVAQSPRYKIIEKRQSVAFWCNPISGHATLYWYQQILGQGPKLLIQFQNNGVVDDSQLPKDRFSAERLKGVDSTLKIQPAKLEDSAVYLCASSSITRDSGHGVPGANVLTFGAGSRLTVL.

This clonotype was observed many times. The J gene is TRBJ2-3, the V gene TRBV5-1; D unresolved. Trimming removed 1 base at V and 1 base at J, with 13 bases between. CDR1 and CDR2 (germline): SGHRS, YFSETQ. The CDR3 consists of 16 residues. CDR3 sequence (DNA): TGCGCCAGCAGCTTGCCCCCACCGACTGGCACAGATACGCAGTATTTT. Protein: CASSLPPPTGTDTQYF.

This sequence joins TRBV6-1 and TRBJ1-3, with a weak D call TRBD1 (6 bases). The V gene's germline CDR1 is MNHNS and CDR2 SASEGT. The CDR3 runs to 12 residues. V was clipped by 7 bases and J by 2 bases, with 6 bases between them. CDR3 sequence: CASKGAGNTIYF. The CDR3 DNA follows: TGTGCCAGCAAGGGGGCTGGAAACACCATATATTTT.

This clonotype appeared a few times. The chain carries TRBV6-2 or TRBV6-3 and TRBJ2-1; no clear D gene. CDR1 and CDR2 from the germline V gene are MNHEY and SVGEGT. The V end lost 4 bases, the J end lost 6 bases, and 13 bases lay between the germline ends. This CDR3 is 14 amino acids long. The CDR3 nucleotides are TGTGCCAGCAGTTCTCCCACAATCGGCAATGAGCAGTTCTTC. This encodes CASSSPTIGNEQFF.

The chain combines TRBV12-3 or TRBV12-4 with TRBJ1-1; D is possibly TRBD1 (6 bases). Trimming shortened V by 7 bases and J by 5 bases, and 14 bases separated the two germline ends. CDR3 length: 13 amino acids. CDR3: CASTFEGVTEAFF. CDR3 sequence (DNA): TGTGCCAGCACCTTCGAGGGGGTTACTGAAGCTTTCTTT.

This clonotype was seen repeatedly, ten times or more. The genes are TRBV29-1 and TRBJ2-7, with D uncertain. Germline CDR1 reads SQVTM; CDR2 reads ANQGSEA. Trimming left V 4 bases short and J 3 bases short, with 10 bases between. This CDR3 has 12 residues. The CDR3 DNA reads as TGCAGCGTTGTGTCGGCCGGCTACGAGCAGTACTTC. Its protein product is CSVVSAGYEQYF.

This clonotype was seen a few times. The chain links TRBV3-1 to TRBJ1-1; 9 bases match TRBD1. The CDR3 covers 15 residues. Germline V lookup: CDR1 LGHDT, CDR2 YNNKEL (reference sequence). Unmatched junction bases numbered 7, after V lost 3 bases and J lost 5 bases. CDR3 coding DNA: TGTGCCAGCAGCCATCGGACAGGGGCAGGTACTGAAGCTTTCTTT. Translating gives CASSHRTGAGTEAFF.

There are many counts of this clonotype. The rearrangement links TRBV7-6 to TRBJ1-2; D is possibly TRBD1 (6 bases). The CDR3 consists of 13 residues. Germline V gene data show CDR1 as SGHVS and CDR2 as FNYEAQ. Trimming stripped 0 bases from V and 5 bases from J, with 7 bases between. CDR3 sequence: CASSLAGQYGYTF. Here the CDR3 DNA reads TGTGCCAGCAGCTTAGCAGGACAGTATGGCTACACCTTC.

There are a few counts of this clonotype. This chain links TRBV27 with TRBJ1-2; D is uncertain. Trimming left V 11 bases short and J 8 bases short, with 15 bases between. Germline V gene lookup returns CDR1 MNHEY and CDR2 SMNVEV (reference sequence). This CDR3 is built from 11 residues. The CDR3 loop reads CASWGGRGYTF. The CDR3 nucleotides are TGTGCCTCATGGGGAGGGCGAGGCTACACCTTC.

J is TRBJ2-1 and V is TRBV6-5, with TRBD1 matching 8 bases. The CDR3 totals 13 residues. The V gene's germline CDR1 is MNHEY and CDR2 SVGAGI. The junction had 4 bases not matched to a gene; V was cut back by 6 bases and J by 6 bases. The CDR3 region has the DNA TGTGCCAGCAGCCCGGACAGGGTCAATGAGCAGTTCTTC. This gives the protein CASSPDRVNEQFF.

This chain's CDR3 is CAGRQGSDSGNTIYF. CDR3 sequence (DNA): TGTGCCGGCAGACAGGGATCGGACTCTGGAAACACCATATATTTT. This chain uses TRBV18 with TRBJ1-3; 7 bases map to TRBD1. Germline CDR1 is KGHSH and CDR2 is LQKENI. This CDR3 region has 15 residues. After removal of 11 bases from V and 0 bases from J, the junction contained 10 bases not matched to a gene.

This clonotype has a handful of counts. The CDR3 loop reads CASSQDPYPDTEAFF. CDR3 bases: TGCGCCAGCAGCCAAGATCCCTATCCGGACACTGAAGCTTTCTTT. The rearrangement links TRBV4-3 to TRBJ1-1; no clear D gene. CDR1 and CDR2 from the germline V gene are LGHNA and YSLEER. V lost 0 bases, J lost 3 bases, and 11 bases lay in between. The CDR3 spans 15 residues.

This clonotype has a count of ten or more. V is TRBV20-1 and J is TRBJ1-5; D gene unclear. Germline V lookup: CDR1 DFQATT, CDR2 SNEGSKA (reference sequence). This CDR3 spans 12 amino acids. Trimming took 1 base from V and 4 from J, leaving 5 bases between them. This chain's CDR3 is CSARAGNQPQHF. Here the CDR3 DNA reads TGCAGTGCTAGAGCGGGGAATCAGCCCCAGCATTTT.

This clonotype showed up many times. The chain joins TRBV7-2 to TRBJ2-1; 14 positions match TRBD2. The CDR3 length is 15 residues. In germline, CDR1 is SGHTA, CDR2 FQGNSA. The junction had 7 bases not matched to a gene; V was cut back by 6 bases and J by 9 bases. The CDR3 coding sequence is TGTGCCAGCAGGCGAGAGGGACTAGCGGGGGCTGAGCAGTTCTTC. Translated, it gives CASRREGLAGAEQFF. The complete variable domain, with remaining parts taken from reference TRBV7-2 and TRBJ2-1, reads GAGVSQSPSNKVTEKGKDVELRCDPISGHTALYWYRQSLGQGLEFLIYFQGNSAPDKSGLPSDRFSAERTGGSVSTLTIQRTQQEDSAVYLCASRREGLAGAEQFFGPGTRLTVL.

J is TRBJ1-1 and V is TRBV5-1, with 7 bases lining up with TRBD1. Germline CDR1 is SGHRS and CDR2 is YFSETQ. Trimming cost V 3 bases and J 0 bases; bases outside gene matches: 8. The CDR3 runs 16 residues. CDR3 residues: CASSSDGDSMNTEAFF. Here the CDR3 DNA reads TGCGCCAGCAGCTCAGACGGGGACAGCATGAACACTGAAGCTTTCTTT.

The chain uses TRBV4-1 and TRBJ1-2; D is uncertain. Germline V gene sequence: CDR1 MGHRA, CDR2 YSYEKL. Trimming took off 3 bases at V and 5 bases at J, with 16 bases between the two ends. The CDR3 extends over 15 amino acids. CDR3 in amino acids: CASSHSPLVGYGYTF. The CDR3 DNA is TGCGCCAGCAGCCACTCGCCCCTTGTGGGGTATGGCTACACCTTC.

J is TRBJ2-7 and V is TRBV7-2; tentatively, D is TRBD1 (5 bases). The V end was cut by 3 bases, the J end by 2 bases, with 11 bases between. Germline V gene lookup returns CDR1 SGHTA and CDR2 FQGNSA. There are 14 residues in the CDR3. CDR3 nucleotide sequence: TGTGCCAGCAGCTTTGGAGCGACAGCCTACGAGCAGTACTTC. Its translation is CASSFGATAYEQYF.

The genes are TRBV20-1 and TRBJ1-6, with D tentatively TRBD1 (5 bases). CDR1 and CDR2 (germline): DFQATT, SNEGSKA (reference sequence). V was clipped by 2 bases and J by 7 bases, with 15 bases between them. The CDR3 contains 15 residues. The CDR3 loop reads CSARPPTRDNSPLHF. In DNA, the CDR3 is TGCAGTGCTAGACCCCCCACGAGGGACAATTCACCCCTCCACTTT.

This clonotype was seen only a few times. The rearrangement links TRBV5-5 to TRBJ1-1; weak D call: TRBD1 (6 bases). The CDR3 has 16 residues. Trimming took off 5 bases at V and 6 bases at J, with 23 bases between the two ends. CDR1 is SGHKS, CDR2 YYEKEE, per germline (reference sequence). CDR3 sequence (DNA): TGTGCCAGCAGGCCATTACCCCAGGGGAGGTACGCTGAAGCTTTCTTT. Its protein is CASRPLPQGRYAEAFF.